Listed below are T cell receptor beta chains from one sample, sequenced in a study of blood T cells in healthy people across ages. From the 5' RACE reads, TCRdb called clonotypes with MiXCR, one entry per CDR3 protein. The sample lists 1.5 million to 2 million distinct CDR3 sequences, roughly 49% seen once, with about 2.1% in the top ten. The sequencing sample was made of blood. The receptors come from a woman aged 40 to 55 in good health. Each CDR3 is given with its conserved first and last residue. D genes are given only for firm matches. Size values are once, few and many counts, or a class for expanded clones, and some rows have none.

TRBV20-1	TRBJ2-7	.	.	CSAITSTGSGEQYF	TGCAGTGCTATTACTAGCACGGGGTCGGGCGAGCAGTACTTC
TRBV4-3	TRBJ1-6	TRBD1	.	CASSRTQGALNSPLHF	TGCGCCAGCAGCCGAACACAGGGGGCGCTTAATTCACCCCTCCACTTT
TRBV28	TRBJ2-5	.	.	CASSDIKGSGNEQYF	TGTGCCAGCAGCGATATTAAAGGATCGGGCAATGAGCAGTACTTC
TRBV20-1	TRBJ2-7	TRBD1	.	CSAHGQDRDVDEQYF	TGCAGTGCCCACGGTCAGGACAGGGACGTGGATGAGCAGTACTTC
TRBV18	TRBJ2-5	.	.	CASSPPPETQYF	TGTGCCAGCTCACCACCCCCAGAGACCCAGTACTTC
TRBV2	TRBJ1-1	.	.	CATRGGSAGTNTEAFF	TGTGCCACACGGGGGGGATCGGCAGGGACTAACACTGAAGCTTTCTTT
TRBV5-1	TRBJ2-1	.	.	CASSLRLGNRHLEQFF	TGCGCCAGCAGCCTCCGATTGGGGAACAGACACCTTGAGCAGTTCTTC
TRBV29-1	TRBJ1-5	.	few	CSVGGQGMGQPQHF	TGCAGCGTTGGAGGGCAGGGGATGGGTCAGCCCCAGCATTTT
TRBV12-3/TRBV12-4	TRBJ2-1	.	few	CASSLGDPQPYNEQFF	TGTGCCAGCAGTTTAGGGGACCCTCAACCCTACAATGAGCAGTTCTTC
TRBV7-2	TRBJ1-2	TRBD1	few	CASRYQGAPNYGYTF	TGTGCCAGCAGATACCAGGGGGCTCCTAACTATGGCTACACCTTC
TRBV12-3/TRBV12-4	TRBJ2-4	.	few	CASSHTGTEGNIQYF	TGTGCCAGCAGCCATACTGGGACCGAGGGAAACATTCAGTACTTC
TRBV4-3	TRBJ2-4	.	few	CASSQGVSRAAKNIQYF	TGCGCCAGCAGCCAAGGAGTGTCGAGGGCCGCCAAAAACATTCAGTACTTC
TRBV4-3	TRBJ2-1	.	.	CASSQLIYNEQFF	TGCGCCAGCAGCCAACTCATATACAATGAGCAGTTCTTC
TRBV20-1	TRBJ2-5	TRBD2	.	CSAPRTSGARQETQYF	TGCAGTGCTCCTCGGACTAGCGGGGCGCGCCAAGAGACCCAGTACTTC
TRBV9	TRBJ2-1	.	.	CASSSSRANSYNEQFF	TGTGCCAGCAGCTCCTCTCGGGCGAACTCCTACAATGAGCAGTTCTTC
TRBV5-1	TRBJ1-2	TRBD1	.	CASSITGGAYGYTF	TGCGCCAGCAGCATTACAGGGGGCGCGTATGGCTACACCTTC
TRBV4-3	TRBJ2-1	TRBD1	.	CASSHTGQGGDEQFF	TGCGCCAGCAGCCATACCGGACAGGGGGGCGATGAGCAGTTCTTC
TRBV29-1	TRBJ2-1	.	.	CSVEALNSYNEQFF	TGCAGCGTTGAAGCCTTAAACTCCTACAATGAGCAGTTCTTC
TRBV2	TRBJ2-7	.	few	CASMGTEQYF	TGTGCCAGCATGGGTACCGAGCAGTACTTC
TRBV4-1	TRBJ2-5	.	few	CASSQDLDQTQYF	TGCGCCAGCAGCCAAGATCTCGATCAGACCCAGTACTTC
TRBV7-2	TRBJ2-3	.	.	CASSLDFVRAADTQYF	TGTGCCAGCAGCTTAGATTTCGTCAGGGCAGCAGATACGCAGTATTTT
TRBV7-2	TRBJ2-7	.	few	CASSLTFREEQYF	TGTGCCAGCAGCTTAACGTTCAGGGAAGAGCAGTACTTC
TRBV6-2/TRBV6-3	TRBJ2-7	.	.	CASARNTAYEQYF	TGTGCCAGCGCCCGGAACACCGCCTACGAGCAGTACTTC
TRBV6-5	TRBJ2-1	.	.	CASSDSNINEQFF	TGTGCCAGCAGTGACTCGAATATCAATGAGCAGTTCTTC
TRBV7-2	TRBJ2-5	.	few	CASSLQSTIPETQYF	TGTGCCAGCAGCTTACAGTCTACCATCCCGGAGACCCAGTACTTC
TRBV6-2/TRBV6-3	TRBJ2-7	.	.	CASSYSAGNSSYEQYF	TGTGCCAGCAGTTACTCTGCCGGAAACAGCTCCTACGAGCAGTACTTC
TRBV12-3/TRBV12-4	TRBJ2-3	TRBD2	.	CASSRLAGVLYF	TGTGCCAGCAGCCGACTAGCGGGGGTTTTGTATTTT
TRBV28	TRBJ2-7	TRBD1	.	CASSLSRTGGGRSRLEQYF	TGTGCCAGCAGTTTAAGCCGGACAGGGGGCGGGAGGAGCAGACTCGAGCAGTACTTC
TRBV7-2	TRBJ2-1	TRBD1	few	CASSSPGTGVRGEQFF	TGTGCCAGCAGCTCGCCTGGGACAGGGGTAAGGGGTGAGCAGTTCTTC
TRBV12-3/TRBV12-4	TRBJ2-3	.	.	CASSPGLNTQYF	TGTGCCAGCAGTCCCGGTCTGAATACGCAGTATTTT
TRBV20-1	TRBJ1-2	.	.	CSARQGNGYGYTF	TGCAGTGCTAGACAGGGGAATGGCTATGGCTACACCTTC
TRBV24-1	TRBJ1-2	.	.	CATSDSARGYTF	TGTGCCACCAGTGATTCGGCGCGGGGCTACACCTTC
TRBV2	TRBJ2-5	.	.	CASNYMHLGQETQYF	TGTGCCAGCAATTATATGCATCTCGGCCAAGAGACCCAGTACTTC
TRBV5-1	TRBJ2-3	.	.	CASSFAPRGTDTQYF	TGCGCCAGCAGCTTTGCCCCCCGGGGGACAGATACGCAGTATTTT
TRBV4-1	TRBJ2-5	TRBD2	few	CASSQSPLAGAQETQYF	TGCGCCAGCAGCCAAAGCCCACTAGCGGGGGCCCAAGAGACCCAGTACTTC
TRBV28	TRBJ2-2	.	.	CASSLWAGSTGELFF	TGTGCCAGCAGTTTATGGGCAGGGTCCACCGGGGAGCTGTTTTTT
TRBV4-3	TRBJ2-7	.	.	CASSPLTGGDEQYF	TGCGCCAGCAGCCCCTTGACCGGGGGTGACGAGCAGTACTTC
TRBV12-3/TRBV12-4	TRBJ2-1	.	.	CASSLTETQFF	TGTGCCAGCAGTTTAACAGAGACCCAGTTCTTC
TRBV3-1	TRBJ2-5	TRBD2	few	CASMGGGAKDKTQYF	TGTGCCAGCATGGGCGGGGGGGCCAAGGACAAGACCCAGTACTTC
TRBV6-2/TRBV6-3	TRBJ2-7	TRBD1	.	CASRRGTGLSYEQYF	TGTGCCAGCAGGCGTGGGACAGGGCTATCCTACGAGCAGTACTTC
TRBV3-1	TRBJ2-5	.	few	CASSQEGGRELAEETQYF	TGTGCCAGCAGCCAAGAAGGGGGTAGAGAGCTAGCAGAAGAGACCCAGTACTTC
TRBV4-2	TRBJ2-1	.	.	CASSQGQGLGAINEQFF	TGTGCCAGCAGCCAAGGGCAGGGGCTAGGGGCCATCAATGAGCAGTTCTTC
TRBV4-3	TRBJ2-6	TRBD1	few	CASSQVRGSLGANVLTF	TGCGCCAGCAGCCAAGTCAGGGGGAGTCTGGGGGCCAACGTCCTGACTTTC
TRBV20-1	TRBJ2-7	TRBD1	.	CSAIPDRGRFGYEQYF	TGCAGTGCCATCCCCGACAGGGGGCGGTTTGGCTACGAGCAGTACTTC
TRBV7-2	TRBJ1-2	.	few	CASSLVSGDTSNYGYTF	TGTGCCAGCAGCTTAGTGTCGGGAGACACATCTAACTATGGCTACACCTTC
TRBV6-2/TRBV6-3	TRBJ2-5	TRBD1	.	CASRPPGQAQETQYF	TGTGCCAGCAGACCCCCCGGACAGGCTCAAGAGACCCAGTACTTC
TRBV7-2	TRBJ2-3	.	.	CAISPAGQGGGTDTQYF	TGTGCCATCAGCCCCGCCGGACAAGGGGGAGGCACAGATACGCAGTATTTT
TRBV5-5	TRBJ2-5	TRBD1	few	CASSSAGQGVETQYF	TGTGCCAGCAGCTCTGCGGGACAGGGGGTAGAGACCCAGTACTTC
TRBV20-1	TRBJ1-4	.	few	CSAPGTVKEKLFF	TGCAGTGCCCCGGGGACGGTGAAAGAAAAACTGTTTTTT
TRBV29-1	TRBJ2-1	TRBD1	few	CSVEERTGWSYNEQFF	TGCAGCGTTGAAGAACGGACAGGCTGGTCCTACAATGAGCAGTTCTTC
TRBV20-1	TRBJ1-5	TRBD1	.	CSAPTGWPLGGQPQHF	TGCAGTGCACCGACAGGGTGGCCCCTAGGGGGTCAGCCCCAGCATTTT
TRBV27	TRBJ2-7	.	.	CASRRSTLYEQYF	TGTGCCAGCAGGAGGTCTACACTTTACGAGCAGTACTTC
TRBV7-8	TRBJ2-7	.	.	CASSGLGPAEQYF	TGTGCCAGCAGCGGCCTAGGACCGGCGGAGCAGTACTTC